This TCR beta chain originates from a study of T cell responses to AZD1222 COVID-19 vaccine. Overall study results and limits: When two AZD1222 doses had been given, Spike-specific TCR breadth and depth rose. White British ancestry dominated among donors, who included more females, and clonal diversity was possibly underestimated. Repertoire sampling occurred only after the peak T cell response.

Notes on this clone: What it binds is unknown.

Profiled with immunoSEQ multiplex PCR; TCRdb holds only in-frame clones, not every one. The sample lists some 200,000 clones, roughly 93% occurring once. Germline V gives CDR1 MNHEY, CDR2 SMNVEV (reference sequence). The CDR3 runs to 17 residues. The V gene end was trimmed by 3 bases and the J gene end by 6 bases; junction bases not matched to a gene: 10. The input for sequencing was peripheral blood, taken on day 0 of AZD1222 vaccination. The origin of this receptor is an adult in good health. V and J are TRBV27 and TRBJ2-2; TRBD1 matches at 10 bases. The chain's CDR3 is CASSFSPGQGRAGELFF. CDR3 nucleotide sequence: TGTGCCAGCAGTTTCTCCCCGGGACAGGGGAGGGCCGGGGAGCTGTTTTTT.